This T cell receptor (beta chain) was obtained from a study of T cell changes during pregnancy in multiple sclerosis. The CDR3 is 13 amino acids. In germline, CDR1 is MNHEY, CDR2 SVGAGI. V lost 0 bases, J lost 7 bases, and 9 bases lay in between. The table came from immunoSEQ multiplex PCR; TCRdb's copy has only in-frame clones and leaves some out. Of roughly 69,000 clones listed, just over 90% are singletons. The source was peripheral blood, collected after pregnancy. The genes are TRBV6-5 and TRBJ1-1; D perhaps matches TRBD1 (6 bases). This clonotype was sampled from a female donor with multiple sclerosis, enrolled in a pregnancy study. The CDR3 sequence: CASSYSIQGEAFF. CDR3 in DNA: TGTGCCAGCAGTTACTCGATACAGGGTGAAGCTTTCTTT.